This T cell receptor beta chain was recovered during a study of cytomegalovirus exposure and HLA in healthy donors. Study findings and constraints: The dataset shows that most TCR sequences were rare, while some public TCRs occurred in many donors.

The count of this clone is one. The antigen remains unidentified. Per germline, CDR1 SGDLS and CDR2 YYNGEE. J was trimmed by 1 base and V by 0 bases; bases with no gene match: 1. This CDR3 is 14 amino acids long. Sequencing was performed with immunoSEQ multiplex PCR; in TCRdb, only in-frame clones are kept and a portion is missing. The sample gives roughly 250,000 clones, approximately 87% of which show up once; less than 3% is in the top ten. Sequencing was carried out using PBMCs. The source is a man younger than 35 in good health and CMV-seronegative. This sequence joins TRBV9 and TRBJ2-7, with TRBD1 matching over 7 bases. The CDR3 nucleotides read TGTGCCAGCAGCGTAGACAGGGGTTCCTACGAGCAGTACTTC. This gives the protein CASSVDRGSYEQYF.